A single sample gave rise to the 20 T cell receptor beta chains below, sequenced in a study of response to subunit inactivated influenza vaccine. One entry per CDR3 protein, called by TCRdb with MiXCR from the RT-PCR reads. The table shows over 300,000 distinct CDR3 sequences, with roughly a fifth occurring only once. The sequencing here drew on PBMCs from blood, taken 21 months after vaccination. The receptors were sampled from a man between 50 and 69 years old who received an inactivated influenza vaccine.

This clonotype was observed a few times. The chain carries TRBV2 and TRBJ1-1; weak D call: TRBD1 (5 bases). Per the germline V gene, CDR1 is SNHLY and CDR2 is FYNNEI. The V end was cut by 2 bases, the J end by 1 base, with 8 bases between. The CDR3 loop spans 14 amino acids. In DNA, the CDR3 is TGTGCCAGCAGTGAACCCAGGGCGAACACTGAAGCTTTCTTT. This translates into CASSEPRANTEAFF.

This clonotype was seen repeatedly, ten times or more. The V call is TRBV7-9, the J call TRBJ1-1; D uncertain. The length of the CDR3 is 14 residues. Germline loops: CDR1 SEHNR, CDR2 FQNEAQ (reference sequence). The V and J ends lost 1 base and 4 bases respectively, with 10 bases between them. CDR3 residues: CASSLEGFRTEAFF. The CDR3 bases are TGTGCCAGCAGCTTAGAAGGATTCCGCACTGAAGCTTTCTTT.

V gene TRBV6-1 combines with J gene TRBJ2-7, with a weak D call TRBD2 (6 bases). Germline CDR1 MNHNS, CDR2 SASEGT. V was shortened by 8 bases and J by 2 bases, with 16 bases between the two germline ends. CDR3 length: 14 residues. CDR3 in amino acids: CASGWGELTYEQYF. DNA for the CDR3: TGTGCCAGCGGGTGGGGGGAACTGACCTACGAGCAGTACTTC.

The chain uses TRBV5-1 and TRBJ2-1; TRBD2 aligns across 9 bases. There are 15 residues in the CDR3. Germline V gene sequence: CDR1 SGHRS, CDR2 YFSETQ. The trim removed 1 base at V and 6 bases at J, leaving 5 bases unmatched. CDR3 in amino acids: CASSLQAGGGNEQFF. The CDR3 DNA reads TGCGCCAGCAGCTTGCAGGCGGGGGGGGGCAATGAGCAGTTCTTC.

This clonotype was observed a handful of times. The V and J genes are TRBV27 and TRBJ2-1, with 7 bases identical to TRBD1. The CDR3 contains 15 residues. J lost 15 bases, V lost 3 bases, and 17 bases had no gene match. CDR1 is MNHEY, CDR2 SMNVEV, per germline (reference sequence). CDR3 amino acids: CASSFGLASGQLWFF. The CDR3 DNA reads TGTGCCAGCAGTTTTGGACTGGCTTCGGGACAGCTGTGGTTCTTC.

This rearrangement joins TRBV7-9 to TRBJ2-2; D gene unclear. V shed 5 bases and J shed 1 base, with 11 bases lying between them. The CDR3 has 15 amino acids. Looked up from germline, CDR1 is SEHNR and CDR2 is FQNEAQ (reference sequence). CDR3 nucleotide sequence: TGTGCCAGCAGCCCTAAGACAAGGAACACCGGGGAGCTGTTTTTT. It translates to CASSPKTRNTGELFF.

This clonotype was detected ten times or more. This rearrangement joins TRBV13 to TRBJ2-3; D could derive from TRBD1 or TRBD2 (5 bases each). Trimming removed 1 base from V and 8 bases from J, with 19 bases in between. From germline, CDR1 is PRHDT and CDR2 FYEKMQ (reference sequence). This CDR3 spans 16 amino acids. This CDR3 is CASSLERGRPAGTQYF. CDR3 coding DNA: TGTGCCAGCAGCTTAGAGAGGGGCCGACCTGCAGGTACGCAGTATTTT.

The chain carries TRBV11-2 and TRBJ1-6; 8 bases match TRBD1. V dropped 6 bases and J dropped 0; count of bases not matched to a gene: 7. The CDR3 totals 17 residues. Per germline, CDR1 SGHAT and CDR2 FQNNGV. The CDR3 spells CASRRQGPSSYNSPLHF. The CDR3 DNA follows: TGTGCCAGCAGGAGACAGGGGCCCAGCTCCTATAATTCACCCCTCCACTTT.

In DNA form, the CDR3 reads TGCGCCAGCAGCCGGGACACGAACACCGGGGAGCTGTTTTTT. Protein: CASSRDTNTGELFF. The chain combines TRBV5-1 with TRBJ2-2, with D possibly TRBD1 on 6 matching bases. CDR1 is SGHRS and CDR2 is YFSETQ in the germline V gene. V was shortened by 4 bases and J by 0 bases, with 7 bases between the two germline ends. CDR3 length: 14 amino acids.

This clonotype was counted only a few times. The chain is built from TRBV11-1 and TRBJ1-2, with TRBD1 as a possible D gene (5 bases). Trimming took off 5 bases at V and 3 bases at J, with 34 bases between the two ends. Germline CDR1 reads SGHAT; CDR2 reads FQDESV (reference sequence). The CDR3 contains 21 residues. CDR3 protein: CASSRGQIGRGGQRLHYGYTF. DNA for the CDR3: TGTGCCAGCAGCCGAGGACAAATCGGGAGAGGCGGTCAGAGGCTTCACTATGGCTACACCTTC.

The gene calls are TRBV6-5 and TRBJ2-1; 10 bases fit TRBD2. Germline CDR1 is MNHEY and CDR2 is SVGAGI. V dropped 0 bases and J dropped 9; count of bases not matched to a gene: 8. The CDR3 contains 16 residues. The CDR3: CASSYSLTAGGSEQFF. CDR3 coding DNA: TGTGCCAGCAGTTACTCCTTAACAGCGGGGGGGAGTGAGCAGTTCTTC.

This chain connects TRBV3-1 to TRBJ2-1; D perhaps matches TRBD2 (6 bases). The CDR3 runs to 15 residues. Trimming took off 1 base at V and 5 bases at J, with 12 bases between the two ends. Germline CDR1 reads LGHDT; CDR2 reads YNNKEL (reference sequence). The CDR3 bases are TGTGCCAGCAGCCAAGGTAGTCGGGAGAACAATGAGCAGTTCTTC. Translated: CASSQGSRENNEQFF.

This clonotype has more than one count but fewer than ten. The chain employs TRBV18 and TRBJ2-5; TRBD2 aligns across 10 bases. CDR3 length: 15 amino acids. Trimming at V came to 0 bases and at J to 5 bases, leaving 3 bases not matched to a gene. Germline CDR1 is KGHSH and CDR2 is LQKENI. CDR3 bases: TGTGCCAGCTCACCACCGGCTAGCGGGGGTGAGACCCAGTACTTC. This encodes CASSPPASGGETQYF.

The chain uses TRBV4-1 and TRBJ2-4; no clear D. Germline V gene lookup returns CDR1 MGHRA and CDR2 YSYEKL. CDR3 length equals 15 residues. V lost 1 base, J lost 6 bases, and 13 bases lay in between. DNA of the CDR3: TGCGCCAGCAGCCAAGGTCCGAAGCTCCTAAACATTCAGTACTTC. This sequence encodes CASSQGPKLLNIQYF.

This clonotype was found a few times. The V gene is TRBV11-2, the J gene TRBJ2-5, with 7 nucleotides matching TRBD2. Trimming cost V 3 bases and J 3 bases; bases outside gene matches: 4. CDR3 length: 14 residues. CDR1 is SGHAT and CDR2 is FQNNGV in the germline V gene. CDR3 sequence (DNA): TGTGCCAGCAGCTTTACTAGCGTAAAAGAGACCCAGTACTTC. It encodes CASSFTSVKETQYF.

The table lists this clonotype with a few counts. DNA of the CDR3: TGCAGTGCTAGTGTAGTGACAGATACGCAGTATTTT. Translated, it gives CSASVVTDTQYF. The chain combines TRBV20-1 with TRBJ2-3; D unclear. V was trimmed by 3 bases and J by 3 bases, leaving 7 bases between them. Germline V CDR1 and CDR2: DFQATT, SNEGSKA (reference sequence). The CDR3 is made up of 12 amino acids.

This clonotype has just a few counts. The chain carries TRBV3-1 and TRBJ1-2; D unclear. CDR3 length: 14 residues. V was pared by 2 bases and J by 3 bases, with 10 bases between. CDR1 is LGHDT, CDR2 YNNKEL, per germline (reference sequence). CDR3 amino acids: CASSQSVGYYGYTF. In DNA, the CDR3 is TGTGCCAGCAGCCAATCTGTGGGGTACTATGGCTACACCTTC.

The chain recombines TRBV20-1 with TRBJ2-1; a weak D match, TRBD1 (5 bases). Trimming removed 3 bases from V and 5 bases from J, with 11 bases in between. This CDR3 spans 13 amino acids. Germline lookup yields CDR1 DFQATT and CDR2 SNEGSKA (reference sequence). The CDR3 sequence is CSASYRNNNEQFF. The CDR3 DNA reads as TGCAGTGCTAGCTACAGGAATAACAATGAGCAGTTCTTC.

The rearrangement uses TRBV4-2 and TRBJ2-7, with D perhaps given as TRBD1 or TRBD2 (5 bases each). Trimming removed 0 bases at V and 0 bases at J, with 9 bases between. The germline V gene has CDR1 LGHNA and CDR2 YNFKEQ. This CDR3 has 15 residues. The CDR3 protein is CASSQDRESSYEQYF. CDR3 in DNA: TGTGCCAGCAGCCAAGACAGGGAGAGCTCCTACGAGCAGTACTTC.

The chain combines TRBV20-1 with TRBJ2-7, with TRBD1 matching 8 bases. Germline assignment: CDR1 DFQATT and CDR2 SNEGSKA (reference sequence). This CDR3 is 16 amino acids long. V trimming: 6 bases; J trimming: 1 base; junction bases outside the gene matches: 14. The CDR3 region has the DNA TGCAGTGCAACCGGACAGGGAGGATCCCAATCCTACGAGCAGTACTTC. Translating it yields CSATGQGGSQSYEQYF.